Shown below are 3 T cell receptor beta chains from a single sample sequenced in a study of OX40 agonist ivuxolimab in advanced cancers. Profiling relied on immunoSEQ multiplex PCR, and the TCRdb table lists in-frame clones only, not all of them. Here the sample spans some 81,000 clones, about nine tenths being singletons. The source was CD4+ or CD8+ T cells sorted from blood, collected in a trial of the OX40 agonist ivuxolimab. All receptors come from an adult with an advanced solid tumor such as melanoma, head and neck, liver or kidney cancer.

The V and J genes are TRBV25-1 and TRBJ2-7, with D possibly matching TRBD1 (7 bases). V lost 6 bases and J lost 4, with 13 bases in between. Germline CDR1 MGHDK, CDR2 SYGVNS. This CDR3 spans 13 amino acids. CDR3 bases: TGTGCCAGCAGCGGCAGGGGGGTTTACGAGCAGTACTTC. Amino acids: CASSGRGVYEQYF.

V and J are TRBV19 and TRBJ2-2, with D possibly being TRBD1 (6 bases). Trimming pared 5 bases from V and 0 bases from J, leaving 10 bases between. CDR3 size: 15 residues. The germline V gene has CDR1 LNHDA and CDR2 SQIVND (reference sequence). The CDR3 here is CASSSGQANTGELFF. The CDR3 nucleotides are TGTGCCAGTAGTTCGGGACAAGCGAACACCGGGGAGCTGTTTTTT.

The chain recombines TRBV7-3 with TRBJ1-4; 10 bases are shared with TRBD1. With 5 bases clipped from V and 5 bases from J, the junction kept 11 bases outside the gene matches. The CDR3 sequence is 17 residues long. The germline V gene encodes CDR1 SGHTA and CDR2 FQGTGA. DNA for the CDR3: TGTGCCAGCAGCCGGCCCCGACAGGGGGCAGGGAATGAAAAACTGTTTTTT. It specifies CASSRPRQGAGNEKLFF.